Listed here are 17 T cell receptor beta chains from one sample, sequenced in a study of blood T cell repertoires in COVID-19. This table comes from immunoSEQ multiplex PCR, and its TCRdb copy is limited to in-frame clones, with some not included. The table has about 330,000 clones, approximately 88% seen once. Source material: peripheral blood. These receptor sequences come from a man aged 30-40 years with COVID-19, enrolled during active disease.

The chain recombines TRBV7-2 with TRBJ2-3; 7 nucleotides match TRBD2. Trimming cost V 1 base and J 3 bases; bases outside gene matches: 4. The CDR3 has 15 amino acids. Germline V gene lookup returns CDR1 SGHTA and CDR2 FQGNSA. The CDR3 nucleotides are TGTGCCAGCAGCTTAGGGGGGGGAAGGACAGATACGCAGTATTTT. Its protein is CASSLGGGRTDTQYF.

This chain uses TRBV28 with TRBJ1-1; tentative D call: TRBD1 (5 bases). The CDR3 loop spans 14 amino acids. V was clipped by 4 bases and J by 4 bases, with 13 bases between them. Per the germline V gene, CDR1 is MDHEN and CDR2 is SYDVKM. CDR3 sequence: CASSWSRVATEAFF. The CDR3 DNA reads TGTGCCAGCAGTTGGAGCAGGGTTGCCACTGAAGCTTTCTTT.

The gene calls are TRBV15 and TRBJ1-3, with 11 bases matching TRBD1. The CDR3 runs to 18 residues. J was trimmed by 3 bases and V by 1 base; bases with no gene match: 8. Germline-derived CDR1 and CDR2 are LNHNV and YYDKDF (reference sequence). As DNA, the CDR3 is TGTGCCACCAGCAGAGCGTGGACAGGGGGCGCGGGTGGAAACACCATATATTTT. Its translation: CATSRAWTGGAGGNTIYF.

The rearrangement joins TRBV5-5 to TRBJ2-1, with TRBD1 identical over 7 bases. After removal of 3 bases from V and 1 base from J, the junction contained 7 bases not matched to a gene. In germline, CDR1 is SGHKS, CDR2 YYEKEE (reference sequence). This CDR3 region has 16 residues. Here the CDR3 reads CASSSNTGESYNEQFF. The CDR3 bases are TGTGCCAGCAGCTCAAATACAGGGGAGTCCTACAATGAGCAGTTCTTC.

DNA for the CDR3: TGTGCCAGCAGCCCTGACAGGGTAGTTTACACCTTC. It specifies CASSPDRVVYTF. The rearrangement joins TRBV12-3 or TRBV12-4 to TRBJ1-2, with TRBD1 identical over 7 bases. The CDR3 sequence is 12 residues long. V lost 6 bases and J lost 11; bases outside the gene matches: 9.

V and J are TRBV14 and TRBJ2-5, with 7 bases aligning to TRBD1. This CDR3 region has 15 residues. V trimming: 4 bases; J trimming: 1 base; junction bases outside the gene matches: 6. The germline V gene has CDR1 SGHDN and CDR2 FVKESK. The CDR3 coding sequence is TGTGCCAGCAGCCGGTCGGCAGGGGGCCAAGAGACCCAGTACTTC. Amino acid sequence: CASSRSAGGQETQYF.

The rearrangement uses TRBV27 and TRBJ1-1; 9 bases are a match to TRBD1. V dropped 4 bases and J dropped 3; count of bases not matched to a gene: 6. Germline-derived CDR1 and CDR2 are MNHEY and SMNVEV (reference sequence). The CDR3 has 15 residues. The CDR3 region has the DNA TGTGCCAGCAGTTGGAGGGACAGGGCTGACACTGAAGCTTTCTTT. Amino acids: CASSWRDRADTEAFF.

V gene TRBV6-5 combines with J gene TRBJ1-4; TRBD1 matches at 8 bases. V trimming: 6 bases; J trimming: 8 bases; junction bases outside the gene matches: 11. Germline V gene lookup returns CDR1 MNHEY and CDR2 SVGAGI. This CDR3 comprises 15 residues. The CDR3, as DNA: TGTGCCAGCAGCCTCAGACAGGGGTCGGCGGAAAAACTGTTTTTT. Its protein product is CASSLRQGSAEKLFF.

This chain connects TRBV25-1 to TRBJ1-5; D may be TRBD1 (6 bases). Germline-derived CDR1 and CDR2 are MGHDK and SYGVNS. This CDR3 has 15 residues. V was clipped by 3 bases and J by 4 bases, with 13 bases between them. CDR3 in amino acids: CASSDSRGGNQPQHF. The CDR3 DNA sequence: TGTGCCAGCAGTGACTCCAGGGGAGGGAATCAGCCCCAGCATTTT.

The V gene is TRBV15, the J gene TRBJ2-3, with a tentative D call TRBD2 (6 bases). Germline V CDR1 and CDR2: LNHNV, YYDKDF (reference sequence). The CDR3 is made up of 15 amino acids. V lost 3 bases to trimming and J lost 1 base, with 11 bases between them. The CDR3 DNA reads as TGTGCCACCAGCAGGGGGACGGGGGGCACAGATACGCAGTATTTT. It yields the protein CATSRGTGGTDTQYF.

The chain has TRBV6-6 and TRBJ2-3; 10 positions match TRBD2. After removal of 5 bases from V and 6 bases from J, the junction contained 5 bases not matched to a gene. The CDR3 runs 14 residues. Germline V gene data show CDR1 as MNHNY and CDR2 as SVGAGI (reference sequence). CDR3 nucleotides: TGTGCCAGCAGTAGCGGGGGGGCCCGGGATACGCAGTATTTT. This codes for CASSSGGARDTQYF.

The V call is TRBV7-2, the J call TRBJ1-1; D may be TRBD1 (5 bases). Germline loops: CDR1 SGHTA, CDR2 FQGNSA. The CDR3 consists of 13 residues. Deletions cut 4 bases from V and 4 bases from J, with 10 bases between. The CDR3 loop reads CASSSRQRTEAFF. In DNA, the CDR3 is TGTGCCAGCAGCTCCCGACAGCGCACTGAAGCTTTCTTT. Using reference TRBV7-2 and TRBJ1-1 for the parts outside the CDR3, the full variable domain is GAGVSQSPSNKVTEKGKDVELRCDPISGHTALYWYRQSLGQGLEFLIYFQGNSAPDKSGLPSDRFSAERTGGSVSTLTIQRTQQEDSAVYLCASSSRQRTEAFFGQGTRLTVV.

This CDR3 is CASSLVFRTTPNSPLHF. The CDR3 DNA is TGTGCCAGCAGCTTGGTATTCCGGACTACTCCTAATTCACCCCTCCACTTT. V usage is TRBV5-6 and J usage is TRBJ1-6; D not resolved. The CDR3 is 17 amino acids. Trimming removed 0 bases from V and 6 bases from J, with 16 bases in between. The germline V gene encodes CDR1 SGHDT and CDR2 YYEEEE.

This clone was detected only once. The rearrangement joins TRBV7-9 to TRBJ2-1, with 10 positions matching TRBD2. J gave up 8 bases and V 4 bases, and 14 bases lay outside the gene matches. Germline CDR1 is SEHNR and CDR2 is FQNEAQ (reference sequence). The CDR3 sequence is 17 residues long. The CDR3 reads CASSYGLAGVARDEQFF. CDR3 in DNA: TGTGCCAGCAGCTACGGGCTAGCGGGAGTGGCTAGGGATGAGCAGTTCTTC.

CDR3 loop: CASSSSGGRGQPQHF. CDR3 DNA sequence: TGTGCCAGCAGCTCCAGTGGAGGGAGAGGACAGCCCCAGCATTTT. The V call is TRBV9, the J call TRBJ1-5; unclear D gene. Between the trimmed V and J ends, which lost 4 bases and 7 bases, there was a span of 18 bases. Germline V CDR1 and CDR2: SGDLS, YYNGEE. The CDR3 spans 15 residues.

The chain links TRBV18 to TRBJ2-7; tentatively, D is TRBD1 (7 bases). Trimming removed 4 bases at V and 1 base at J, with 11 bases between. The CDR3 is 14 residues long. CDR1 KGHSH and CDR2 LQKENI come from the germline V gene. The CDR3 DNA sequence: TGTGCCAGCTCACAGACAGGGACTTCCTACGAGCAGTACTTC. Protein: CASSQTGTSYEQYF.

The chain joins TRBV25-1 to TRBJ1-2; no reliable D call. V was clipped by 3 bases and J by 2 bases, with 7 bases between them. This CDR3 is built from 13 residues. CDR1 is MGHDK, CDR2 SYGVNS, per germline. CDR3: CASSDASNYGYTF. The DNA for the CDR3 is TGTGCCAGCAGTGACGCGTCCAACTATGGCTACACCTTC.